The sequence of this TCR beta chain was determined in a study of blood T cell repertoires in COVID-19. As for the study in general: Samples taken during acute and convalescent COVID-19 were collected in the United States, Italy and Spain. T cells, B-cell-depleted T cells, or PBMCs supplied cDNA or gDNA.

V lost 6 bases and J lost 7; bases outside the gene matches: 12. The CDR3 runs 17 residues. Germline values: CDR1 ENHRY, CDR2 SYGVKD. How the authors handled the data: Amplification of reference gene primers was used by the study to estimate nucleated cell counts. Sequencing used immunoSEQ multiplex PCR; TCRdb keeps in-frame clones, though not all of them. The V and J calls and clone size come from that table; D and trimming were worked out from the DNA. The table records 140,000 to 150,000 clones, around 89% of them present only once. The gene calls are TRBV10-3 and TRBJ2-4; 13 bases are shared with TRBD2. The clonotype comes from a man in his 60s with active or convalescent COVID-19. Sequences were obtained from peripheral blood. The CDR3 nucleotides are TGTGCCATCAGCTCCGGACTAGCGGGAGTTGCGTGGAACATTCAGTACTTC. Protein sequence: CAISSGLAGVAWNIQYF.